This TCR beta chain was recovered during a study of shared clonotypes between healthy human individuals (dated by TCRdb to the early 2020s). Context from the whole study: Two women and a few men aged 18 to 49 years were included in the cohort. For each donor, three plates each were used for CD4 naive and CD4 memory, two plates were used for CD8 naive, and one plate was used for CD8 memory. To estimate repertoire size and how much clonotype sharing occurs between individuals, the study deeply sequenced the blood TCR repertoires of several healthy adults. To increase sequencing depth and limit assay-specific biases, different laboratories used diverse techniques to prepare libraries and sequence TCR repertoires. Each donor's leukapheresis produced roughly between roughly 0.85 and 9 billion PBMCs. The paper as a whole reports these results and caveats: Rarefaction of sorted-subset datasets indicated incomplete sequencing despite the large sequencing depth. Sampling was restricted to blood, and TCR repertoires in tissue are likely to differ from TCR repertoires in blood. Larger estimated clonotype richness was generally found for naive subsets than for memory subsets. Based on pairwise subsampling, the degree of clonotype sharing among donors was expected to be affected by sequencing depth. Clonotypes shared by all four sorted-subset donors showed higher generation probabilities than non-shared clonotypes. The small number of donors limited the genetic and exposure-history diversity represented. Across a few donors, approximately 5% of naive CD4, roughly 3.8% of naive CD8, 2.3% of memory CD4, and 0.4% of memory CD8 clonotypes were shared.

Donors were healthy HIV-negative adults with no recently reported acute infections or vaccinations. Only Caucasian adults living in Nashville, Tennessee, USA were represented among the donors. CD4+ T cells were enriched by magnetic negative selection; naive cells were then positively selected on CD45RA, and the negative fraction formed the memory subset. Blood was obtained by leukapheresis, after which PBMCs were separated by Ficoll-Histopaque density gradient centrifugation and cryopreserved in liquid nitrogen vapor phase. Analytical flow cytometry was used to check the purity and quantity of each magnetically sorted T cell population. From each sorted fraction, genomic DNA was isolated and quantified by UV absorbance on a Nanodrop 2000c. Compared with germline, V lacks 6 bases and J lacks 5 bases; bases without a gene match: 4. The CDR1 and CDR2 encoded by the germline V gene are SQVTM and ANQGSEA. The cysteine opens and the phenylalanine closes a CDR3 of 13 amino acids. The kept DNA is CDR3 alone, 39 bases in frame from the first base.

Using the deep immunoSEQ assay, TCR CDR3 regions were amplified from genomic DNA by multiplex PCR. Extracted genomic DNA from each cell subset was distributed evenly across all wells of several immunoSEQ 96-well plates, and each plate was treated as a replicate. For sorted subsets, about 200 ng genomic DNA, equal to tens of thousands of T cell genomes, was loaded into each replicate PCR. Purified libraries were measured with a Qubit 3.0 fluorometer, size-checked on a Bioanalyzer 2100, and measured again with the KAPA Library Quantification kit. Every immunoSEQ 96-well plate was sequenced on a separate single-read 150-cycle Illumina NextSeq 550 flow cell. For the original study's pipeline: The immunoSEQ output contained only junctional sequences without quality scores, so filtering could not match that applied to full-length reads. Sequences were annotated with PyIR, a Python wrapper for IgBLAST v1.9, and V/J genes and CDR3 were assigned using IMGT germline references. Reads with weak V/J assignments (E-value above 1e-6), missing CDR3, stop codons, out-of-frame junctions, or ambiguous translated residues were removed. V3J clonotypes were defined as sequences sharing an identical inferred V gene, J gene, and CDR3 amino acid sequence. Percentage overlap between repertoires was computed as shared unique clonotypes divided by the size of the smaller repertoire. Repertoire richness was assessed with RTK rarefaction, the Chao1 estimator, and Recon v2.1 estimates of unobserved clonotypes. Generation probabilities were computed with OLGA for all TCRbeta clonotypes obtained by the gDNA method from several donors. Sourced from immuneACCESS, this table was stored by TCRdb with only in-frame sequences that have V and J called. A share of the clones is absent; for the studies checked, an unresolved V gene accounts for under half, and the remainder has no known explanation. That table is the source of V, J and clone size, and D and trimming were worked out from the DNA. The sample table contains some 1 million clones; only one count was recorded for about 75% of them. About 1.5% of the sample is held by the ten biggest clonotypes.

In regard to this clone: What antigen it recognizes has not been identified. There are no base qualities to consult, and no much larger clone falls within one base.

This chain joins TRBV29-1 to TRBJ1-5; 10 central bases correspond to TRBD1. This receptor was taken from a young man in good health. Material: memory CD4+ T cells sorted from blood. The cell subset or site label here, explained by the study, means: CD45RA-negative fraction. The nucleotide sequence reads as follows: TGCAGCGTGGCAGGGACAGGGGATCAGCCCCAGCATTTT. This translates into CSVAGTGDQPQHF.